This entry features one TCR beta chain sequence. 0.5 to 1 ug RNA was reverse transcribed with random hexamers. The immunoSEQ assay covered 54 Vbeta and 13 Jbeta segments for CDR3. TCRdb ran MiXCR on the immunoSEQ multiplex PCR reads and lists one entry per CDR3 protein. The data hold 200,000 or so distinct CDR3 sequences, with about 94% observed a single time. The source of the sample is a study of CD8 T cells in Susac syndrome. Study overall: Patients with Susac syndrome were therapy-naive, taking corticosteroids, with some also receiving intravenous immunoglobulin, or taking intravenous immunoglobulin alone at the time their blood was drawn.

The germline V gene encodes CDR1 SGHTA and CDR2 FQGNSA. V gave up 2 bases and J gave up 2 bases; unmatched junction bases: 0. The CDR3 extends over 15 amino acids. The patients with Susac syndrome were individuals who fulfilled the recently defined diagnostic criteria for disease that was either definite or probable. The V and J genes are TRBV7-2 and TRBJ2-1; TRBD2 agrees at 10 bases. The TCR originated in a human donor with Susac syndrome. Specimen: CD4+ T cells from PBMCs. The CDR3 here is CASSLTSGAYNEQFF. CDR3 in DNA: TGTGCCAGCAGCTTAACTAGCGGGGCCTACAATGAGCAGTTCTTC.